This passage covers 9 T cell receptor beta chains from one sample sequenced in a study of vaccination and CD4 T cells after COVID-19. Treatment given: approximately nine-day PBMC culture with coronavirus spike peptide pools or control peptides (ViraFEST assay). Once obtained from cultured CD4+ T cells, the DNA was sequenced using the Oncomine TCR Beta short-read assay. TCRdb called the PCR reads again in MiXCR, with one record for every CDR3 protein. The sample holds roughly 19,000 distinct CDR3 sequences, 60% to 70% seen once. No cognate antigen is known for these TCRs. Material: CD4+ T cells from blood, cultured in vitro. The receptor set was obtained from a human donor who had recovered from COVID-19.

In its sample, this clonotype was seen a few times. The gene calls are TRBV5-1 and TRBJ2-5; 8 bases are shared with TRBD1. This CDR3 has 15 residues. V was pared by 5 bases and J by 2 bases, with 8 bases of the junction left unmatched. Germline assignment: CDR1 SGHRS and CDR2 YFSETQ. The CDR3 DNA reads TGCGCCAGCAGTCCAAACGGACAGGGTCAAGAGACCCAGTACTTC. This sequence encodes CASSPNGQGQETQYF.

The rearrangement links TRBV29-1 to TRBJ2-3; TRBD1 aligns across 7 bases. Germline V gives CDR1 SQVTM, CDR2 ANQGSEA. The CDR3 totals 14 residues. V dropped 7 bases and J dropped 2; count of bases not matched to a gene: 9. The DNA of the CDR3 is TGCAGCGGGTCCGGGACAGATAACACAGATACGCAGTATTTT. Its translation: CSGSGTDNTDTQYF.

This clonotype was counted between two and nine times. V usage is TRBV12-3 or TRBV12-4 and J usage is TRBJ1-5; D possibly corresponds to TRBD1 (6 bases). The CDR3 has 15 amino acids. Trimming took off 3 bases at V and 2 bases at J, with 11 bases between the two ends. The DNA of the CDR3 is TGTGCCAGCAGTTTTATAGGGGGGGGCAATCAGCCCCAGCATTTT. Residues: CASSFIGGGNQPQHF.

This clonotype was found a few times. The gene calls are TRBV24-1 and TRBJ1-5, with D tentatively TRBD1 (5 bases). Germline CDR1 is KGHDR and CDR2 is SFDVKD. CDR3 length: 15 residues. V gave up 2 bases and J gave up 4 bases, with 11 bases separating them. The CDR3 region is CATSDSQGGNQPQHF. CDR3 DNA sequence: TGTGCCACCAGTGATTCCCAGGGAGGGAATCAGCCCCAGCATTTT.

The V and J genes are TRBV2 and TRBJ2-7; 12 nucleotides agree with TRBD2. The CDR3 runs to 14 residues. V trimming: 8 bases; J trimming: 5 bases; junction bases outside the gene matches: 7. CDR1 is SNHLY and CDR2 is FYNNEI in the germline V gene. CDR3: CASHQTSGSHEQYF. CDR3 sequence (DNA): TGTGCCAGCCACCAGACTAGCGGGAGCCACGAGCAGTACTTC.

V gene TRBV20-1 combines with J gene TRBJ2-7; D ambiguous. CDR1 is DFQATT, CDR2 SNEGSKA, per germline (reference sequence). Trimming pared 2 bases from V and 4 bases from J, leaving 15 bases between. The CDR3 covers 14 residues. The CDR3: CSARSPLGGYEQYF. The CDR3 DNA is TGCAGTGCTAGATCACCCCTGGGCGGTTACGAGCAGTACTTC.

V and J are TRBV18 and TRBJ1-1; D is possibly TRBD1 (5 bases). V was shortened by 5 bases and J by 1 base, with 11 bases between the two germline ends. The CDR3 is 14 residues long. Germline CDR1 is KGHSH and CDR2 is LQKENI. The CDR3 spells CASSTSTENTEAFF. CDR3 DNA: TGTGCCAGCTCAACCTCGACAGAGAACACTGAAGCTTTCTTT.

The rearrangement joins TRBV12-5 to TRBJ1-1, with 8 bases identical to TRBD1. Looked up from germline, CDR1 is LGHNT and CDR2 is FRNRAP. The CDR3 length is 14 residues. V was pared by 5 bases and J by 5 bases, with 7 bases of the junction left unmatched. The CDR3 sequence: CASGVQGAGTEAFF. Written as DNA, the CDR3 is TGTGCTAGTGGTGTTCAGGGGGCAGGTACTGAAGCTTTCTTT.

This rearrangement joins TRBV20-1 to TRBJ1-1; perhaps TRBD1 as D (6 bases). The V and J ends lost 7 bases and 5 bases respectively, with 17 bases between them. Germline CDR1 and CDR2: DFQATT and SNEGSKA (reference sequence). This CDR3 has 13 residues. CDR3 amino acids: CSGTSGAGTEAFF. CDR3 bases: TGCAGTGGCACCTCAGGGGCTGGAACTGAAGCTTTCTTT.